This passage covers 22 T cell receptor beta chains from one sample sequenced in a study of blood T cell repertoires in COVID-19. The data were produced by immunoSEQ multiplex PCR, yet TCRdb's version contains in-frame clones alone and is incomplete. This repertoire shows around 130,000 clones, approximately 83% found once; its top ten account for 16%. Sample: peripheral blood. Receptors were obtained from a woman between 45 and 60 years old with acute or convalescent COVID-19.

The J gene is TRBJ1-6, the V gene TRBV4-1; 7 nucleotides line up with TRBD1. Germline CDR1 and CDR2: MGHRA and YSYEKL. J gave up 8 bases and V 1 base, and 20 bases lay outside the gene matches. The CDR3 covers 20 residues. The CDR3 coding sequence is TGCGCCAGCAGCCAAGTTGGGACCGGGACAGCCGCCCGAGGGTATTCACCCCTCCACTTT. Residues: CASSQVGTGTAARGYSPLHF.

This chain connects TRBV27 to TRBJ2-7; TRBD2 matches at 8 bases. Germline loops: CDR1 MNHEY, CDR2 SMNVEV (reference sequence). CDR3 size: 13 residues. With V trimmed by 2 bases and J by 3 bases, 0 bases remained unmatched. CDR3 in DNA: TGTGCCAGCAGTTTACGGGGGGGCTACGAGCAGTACTTC. Residues: CASSLRGGYEQYF.

This clone appeared once. The genes are TRBV5-1 and TRBJ1-3, with D tentatively TRBD1 (6 bases). CDR3 size: 14 residues. CDR1 SGHRS and CDR2 YFSETQ come from the germline V gene. V was trimmed by 3 bases and J by 1 base, leaving 8 bases between them. The CDR3 sequence is CASSWDNSGNTIYF. The DNA of the CDR3 is TGCGCCAGCAGCTGGGACAATTCTGGAAACACCATATATTTT.

The rearrangement links TRBV3-1 (or the pseudogene TRBV3-2) to TRBJ1-4, with D unresolved. This CDR3 is built from 15 residues. Trimming took off 6 bases at V and 8 bases at J, with 19 bases between the two ends. Germline CDR1 is LGHDT and CDR2 is YNNKEL (reference sequence). The CDR3 DNA follows: TGTGCCAGCAGGCCTAGTACCAGTGAGAACGAAAAACTGTTTTTT. Amino acids: CASRPSTSENEKLFF.

V and J are TRBV7-8 and TRBJ2-7; possibly TRBD1 for D (6 bases). Germline V lookup: CDR1 SGHVS, CDR2 FQNEAQ. V was cut by 2 bases and J by 5 bases, with 13 bases left in between. This CDR3 spans 14 amino acids. The CDR3 DNA is TGTGCCAGCAGCTTAATTACAGGGTTTGACGAGCAGTACTTC. Residues: CASSLITGFDEQYF.

The chain links TRBV3-1 (or the pseudogene TRBV3-2) to TRBJ1-3, with a weak D call TRBD1 (5 bases). The CDR3 has 15 amino acids. V was clipped by 1 base and J by 1 base, with 8 bases between them. CDR1 and CDR2 from the germline V gene are LGHDT and YNNKEL (reference sequence). The CDR3 loop is CASSQVDRSGNTIYF. CDR3 nucleotide sequence: TGTGCCAGCAGCCAAGTCGACAGATCTGGAAACACCATATATTTT.

The chain has TRBV10-1 and TRBJ1-1; 8 bases fit TRBD1. This CDR3 contains 15 residues. With 7 bases clipped from V and 1 base from J, the junction kept 8 bases outside the gene matches. In germline, CDR1 is WNHNN, CDR2 SYGVQD (reference sequence). CDR3 in amino acids: CASTTLDRANTEAFF. The DNA of the CDR3 is TGCGCCAGCACCACCCTGGACAGGGCGAACACTGAAGCTTTCTTT.

The CDR3 sequence: CASSFIQGGELFF. The DNA for the CDR3 is TGTGCCAGCAGTTTCATACAGGGCGGGGAGCTGTTTTTT. The genes are TRBV12-3 or TRBV12-4 and TRBJ2-2; possible D gene TRBD1, 6 bases. V shed 3 bases and J shed 7 bases, with 9 bases lying between them. This CDR3 is built from 13 residues.

The rearrangement links TRBV19 to TRBJ1-4; D is uncertain. Germline assignment: CDR1 LNHDA and CDR2 SQIVND (reference sequence). The CDR3 length is 15 residues. Trimming removed 1 base at V and 5 bases at J, with 11 bases between. The CDR3 here is CASSIGARGNEKLFF. CDR3 sequence (DNA): TGTGCCAGTAGTATAGGAGCCAGAGGAAATGAAAAACTGTTTTTT.

The chain employs TRBV29-1 and TRBJ2-1; D uncertain. Per the germline V gene, CDR1 is SQVTM and CDR2 is ANQGSEA. V was cut by 5 bases and J by 1 base, with 12 bases left in between. The CDR3 has 14 residues. The CDR3: CSVLIPGSYNEQFF. The CDR3 nucleotides are TGCAGCGTTCTCATACCAGGTTCCTACAATGAGCAGTTCTTC.

This clone was seen a single time. J is TRBJ2-1 and V is TRBV9; 7 positions agree with TRBD2. This CDR3 is 16 amino acids long. Germline V gene data show CDR1 as SGDLS and CDR2 as YYNGEE. J was trimmed by 6 bases and V by 0 bases; bases with no gene match: 9. This CDR3 reads CASSVGSGVGGNEQFF. DNA of the CDR3: TGTGCCAGCAGCGTAGGGAGCGGGGTTGGGGGCAATGAGCAGTTCTTC.

The gene calls are TRBV5-1 and TRBJ1-1; D is uncertain. Trimming took 1 base from V and 7 from J, leaving 8 bases between them. This CDR3 is 12 amino acids long. Looked up from germline, CDR1 is SGHRS and CDR2 is YFSETQ. Here the CDR3 DNA reads TGCGCCAGCAGCTTGACACAGAGTGAAGCTTTCTTT. Residues: CASSLTQSEAFF.

This chain's CDR3 is CASRVGGQLMNTEAFF. CDR3 bases: TGTGCCAGCAGGGTTGGGGGACAGTTGATGAACACTGAAGCTTTCTTT. The V gene is TRBV7-9, the J gene TRBJ1-1; 7 bases map to TRBD1. This CDR3 is built from 16 residues. V gave up 6 bases and J gave up 0 bases; unmatched junction bases: 10. Germline CDR1 reads SEHNR; CDR2 reads FQNEAQ (reference sequence). Full variable domain (missing parts from reference TRBV7-9 and TRBJ1-1): DTGVSQNPRHKITKRGQNVTFRCDPISEHNRLYWYRQTLGQGPEFLTYFQNEAQLEKSRLLSDRFSAERPKGSFSTLEIQRTEQGDSAMYLCASRVGGQLMNTEAFFGQGTRLTVV.

This clone was seen at least ten times. The chain employs TRBV6-5 and TRBJ1-2; 9 positions match TRBD1. CDR3 size: 16 residues. Losses at the gene ends were 2 bases for V and 0 bases for J; bases not matched to a gene: 4. In germline, CDR1 is MNHEY, CDR2 SVGAGI. Here the CDR3 DNA reads TGTGCCAGCAGTTACACCGGGACAGGGCCTAACTATGGCTACACCTTC. Protein: CASSYTGTGPNYGYTF.

J is TRBJ2-7 and V is TRBV27, with 8 bases that match TRBD1. The ends lost 9 bases at V and 2 bases at J; junction bases unmatched: 6. Germline loops: CDR1 MNHEY, CDR2 SMNVEV (reference sequence). This CDR3 contains 13 residues. The CDR3 bases are TGTGCCAGTAGGACAGGGAACCCCTACGAGCAGTACTTC. This translates into CASRTGNPYEQYF.

The rearrangement uses TRBV4-2 and TRBJ2-1, with TRBD2 matching 12 bases. The CDR3 has 17 amino acids. Looked up from germline, CDR1 is LGHNA and CDR2 is YNFKEQ. V lost 1 base to trimming and J lost 3 bases; unmatched junction nucleotides: 4. This chain's CDR3 is CASSQASTSGGYNEQFF. The CDR3 bases are TGTGCCAGCAGCCAAGCGTCGACTAGCGGGGGCTACAATGAGCAGTTCTTC.

The rearrangement uses TRBV28 and TRBJ1-2; TRBD1 agrees at 12 bases. The ends lost 5 bases at V and 7 bases at J; junction bases unmatched: 8. CDR1 and CDR2 from the germline V gene are MDHEN and SYDVKM. The CDR3 runs to 15 residues. This CDR3 is CASSQPGQGAGGYTF. CDR3 sequence (DNA): TGTGCCAGCAGTCAACCGGGACAGGGGGCCGGTGGCTACACCTTC.

The V gene is TRBV11-3, the J gene TRBJ2-2; 9 bases are shared with TRBD2. This CDR3 comprises 17 residues. The V segment lost 5 bases and the J segment 5 bases; nucleotides outside the gene matches: 12. The germline gives CDR1 SGHNT, CDR2 YENEEA. This chain's CDR3 is CASSPQTGLARTGELFF. The CDR3 bases are TGTGCCAGCAGCCCGCAAACGGGACTAGCAAGAACCGGGGAGCTGTTTTTT.

In regard to this clone: Other DNA sequences in the same sample also yield this CDR3. V is TRBV11-2 and J is TRBJ1-1; D is uncertain. This CDR3 has 13 amino acids. V lost 3 bases and J 5 bases, leaving 10 bases between the germline ends. Germline V gives CDR1 SGHAT, CDR2 FQNNGV. The CDR3 coding sequence is TGTGCCAGCAGCTTGTATCGGGGTACTGAAGCTTTCTTT. Its translation is CASSLYRGTEAFF.

This clone came up a few times. The genes are TRBV12-5 and TRBJ1-6; D is unresolved. The CDR3 length is 18 residues. CDR1 is LGHNT, CDR2 FRNRAP, per germline. Trimming took off 2 bases at V and 0 bases at J, with 14 bases between the two ends. The CDR3 DNA follows: TGTGCTAGTGGTTTGCCGCCCGGCGGGAGCTCCTATAATTCACCCCTCCACTTT. Its protein is CASGLPPGGSSYNSPLHF.

This rearrangement joins TRBV19 to TRBJ1-2; TRBD1 might be the D (5 bases). Germline V CDR1 and CDR2: LNHDA, SQIVND (reference sequence). The CDR3 has 13 residues. V lost 6 bases to trimming and J lost 4 bases, with 12 bases between them. This chain's CDR3 is CASSTDGGYGYTF. The CDR3 bases are TGTGCCAGTAGCACGGACGGGGGCTATGGCTACACCTTC.

The chain has TRBV5-4 and TRBJ1-6, with D possibly matching TRBD1 (6 bases). This CDR3 region has 16 residues. Trimming shortened V by 3 bases and J by 4 bases, and 14 bases separated the two germline ends. Germline CDR1 is SGHNT and CDR2 is YYREEE (reference sequence). CDR3 in DNA: TGTGCCAGCAGCTCCCGGACAGAAGGATATAATTCACCCCTCCACTTT. Protein product: CASSSRTEGYNSPLHF.